The present entry profiles one TCR beta chain with its context. In its sample, this clone was seen once. Which antigen it targets is not known. Within one base of it there is no much larger clone, and no base qualities were kept. This sample was included in a study of T cell responses to AZD1222 COVID-19 vaccine (dated by TCRdb to the early 2020s). A note on the overall study: AZD1222 recipients with second doses at about 4 weeks or about 12 weeks were pooled, because spike-specific TCR depth and breadth did not differ between schedules. A total of approximately 240 trial participants underwent TCR sequencing, of whom 200 to 220 received two doses of AZD1222 and about 26 received two doses of the MenACWY control vaccine. Trial participants were enrolled by age into subgroups of 18-55, 56-69 and 70-plus years, and around 150, 28 and 57 TCR-sequenced participants, respectively, were included in these subgroups. What the research found in general, with its limitations: In the small 56-69-year group, the increase in depth fell short of significance, most likely because of low power. Participants were mostly white British and included more females than males, and it was suggested by the authors that clonal diversity may have been underestimated. The vaccine-associated CD4 TCRs covered the entire spike protein, and the dominant responses fell in regions 160-218 and 743-854. After two AZD1222 doses, both the breadth and the depth of spike-specific TCRs were significantly higher than at day 0 and than in MenACWY recipients. Conclusions about previously exposed vaccinees are limited, since just a handful of AZD1222 recipients were seropositive for SARS-CoV-2 at baseline. Because no samples from the day 14 peak response were available, repertoires could be characterized only after the peak T cell response. Reportedly, almost half of the unique spike-specific TCRs recognized epitopes lying outside the regions that are mutated in the B.1.351 and B.1.1.7 variants.

CDR1 SEHNR and CDR2 FQNEAQ are derived from the germline V gene (reference sequence). The CDR3 measures 17 amino acids from cysteine to phenylalanine. Of all the DNA, just the CDR3 is kept, 51 bases in frame from base 1. V is clipped by 2 bases and J by 0 bases, and the sequence between their germline boundaries is 16 bases long. The time point label of this sample denotes: baseline before first vaccination. The vaccinee samples were drawn from two UK trials, COV001 and COV002, one of which was a single-blind randomized controlled phase 2/3 trial testing AZD1222 (ChAdOx1 nCoV-19) in healthy adults. For TCRbeta chain sequencing, PBMC samples from trial participants were taken at day 0 and at day 28 after the second dose. The CDR3 regions of human TCRbeta chains were subjected to immunosequencing. The original pipeline was this. Repertoire TCRs were checked for matches against a reference library of SARS-CoV-2-specific TCRs that had been generated using the MIRA antigen-specificity platform. Breadth meant the fraction of unique TCRs that were SARS-CoV-2-associated, whereas depth meant the fraction of total T cells that were SARS-CoV-2-associated. Using the MIRA data, every spike-specific TCR was mapped to the spike region that the TCR reacted to and assigned to either a CD4 or a CD8 class. Log10-transformed breadth and depth values were compared by one-way ANOVA with Sidak's multiple comparisons tests. This immuneACCESS table, as held by TCRdb, lists in-frame sequences with V and J called but not all clones. Of the missing ones, under half trace to an unresolved V gene in checked studies; the others have no known cause. That table is the source of V, J and clone size, and D and trimming were worked out from the DNA. This sample holds under 150,000 clones; roughly 90% were observed only once. The ten most abundant clones make up roughly 3.1% of the sample.

The source material was peripheral blood, sampled on day 0 of AZD1222 vaccination. The rearrangement joined TRBV7-9 to TRBJ1-1, with TRBD1 perhaps the D gene, on 5 matching bases. The sequence was collected from an adult in good health. The sequenced DNA: TGTGCCAGCAGCTTAAAAGGCACAGGATGGGTGAACACTGAAGCTTTCTTT. Its amino acids are CASSLKGTGWVNTEAFF.